This T cell receptor beta chain was sequenced for a study of post-analysis software for immune sequencing data (dated by TCRdb to 2013 to 2016). Notes on the research overall: Recorded disease courses included relapsing-remitting, secondary progressive and progressive-relapsing multiple sclerosis, with some patients lacking subtype annotation. A subset of samples was prepared in parallel using single-end sample barcoding, then pooled and co-amplified after Illumina adapter ligation. The patient repertoires were compared against 11 previously published healthy control repertoires obtained from donors aged about 6 to 26 years.

In its sample, this clonotype was seen many times. What this receptor recognizes is not known. Base qualities are not provided; no much larger clone lies one nucleotide away. Measured from the cysteine to the phenylalanine, the CDR3 is 13 residues long. The entry retains the CDR3 DNA only, 39 bases that are in frame from base 1. CDR1 and CDR2 (SEHNR, FQNEAQ) derive from the germline V gene (reference sequence). The V end gives up 5 bases and the J end 4 bases, leaving 2 bases in the junction not matched to a gene. The library relied on PCR. The instrument was an Illumina HiSeq 2500. Unique molecular identifiers were incorporated into TCR beta cDNA libraries to reduce PCR and sequencing biases. Every 1 to 10 million input T cells yielded approximately 500,000 cDNA molecules, meaning each molecule approximated one T cell. The patient libraries were prepared and sequenced using the same protocol as the earlier healthy control dataset. Samples belonging to the same batch were prepared together, multiplexed and sequenced on a shared HiSeq lane. In the authors' own workflow: MIGEC was used to process the raw barcoded reads, and molecular identifier groups with only a single read were discarded before consensus assembly and CDR3 extraction. Clonotype tables were post-analysed with VDJtools, and diversity was normalized by down-sampling all datasets to the smallest sample size. Repertoire overlap clustering matched CDR3 amino acid but not nucleotide sequences to correct batch-related cross-sample contamination. TCRdb took the public reads, trimmed them with fastp at Q25, ran MiXCR for clone calling and kept in-frame beta chains. Here each entry gathers all rows of one CDR3 protein and keeps the most common genes and DNA. TCRdb's processing, not the authors', yielded these V and J calls. For this sample the table gives 740,000 or so distinct CDR3 sequences, of which around 53% were detected only once. The ten largest clones capture around 4.5% of the sample.

The paper's findings and limits, for the study overall: Normalized Chao1 diversity was significantly lower in multiple sclerosis patients than controls, suggesting substantial peripheral T-cell clonal expansion. Patients showed significantly higher frequencies than controls for five TRBV segments, among them TRBV5-6, TRBV5-1 and TRBV20-1. The control group was slightly older than the multiple sclerosis patient group. Strong co-clustering of samples prepared in the same batch was shown by direct clustering with F measure, prompting a batch-effect correction.

To demonstrate the VDJtools post-analysis software, the study profiled TCR beta repertoires from the peripheral blood of around 13 young patients with multiple sclerosis. Multiple sclerosis patients were children and adolescents aged about 6 to 15 years. The specimen was blood. The TCR was taken from a girl aged 10 to 17 with multiple sclerosis. The chain is made from TRBV7-9 and TRBJ2-1; 7 bases in the middle match TRBD1. The CDR3: CASSRGQYNEQFF. The nucleotides read TGTGCCAGCAGCCGGGGACAGTACAATGAGCAGTTCTTC. Reference TRBV7-9 and TRBJ2-1 proteins supply the regions before and after the CDR3; the full variable domain is: DTGVSQNPRHKITKRGQNVTFRCDPISEHNRLYWYRQTLGQGPEFLTYFQNEAQLEKSRLLSDRFSAERPKGSFSTLEIQRTEQGDSAMYLCASSRGQYNEQFFGPGTRLTVL.